This T cell receptor (beta chain) stems from a study of neurological immune-mediated disorders. Study-level points and caveats: The highest TCR clonal expansion occurred in HTLV-1-associated myelopathy; multiple sclerosis fell below healthy controls. Phylogenetic analysis grouped 18 of 34 multiple sclerosis patients' repertoires together, suggesting a possible repertoire signature.

The CDR3 runs to 15 residues. From germline, CDR1 is SGHRS and CDR2 YFSETQ. V was cut by 4 bases and J by 0 bases, with 14 bases left in between. This clonotype was seen repeatedly, ten times or more. Its antigen is as yet unknown. Each TCR transcript was tagged with a 10-nucleotide random UMI during 5'RACE. Via MiXCR, TCRdb re-called the 5' RACE reads, giving one row per CDR3 protein. This sample has under 80,000 distinct CDR3 sequences, with about 4% found just once. The chain couples TRBV5-1 to TRBJ2-7; D uncertain. The receptor's source is a man aged 25 to 40 with multiple sclerosis. Sequencing was done on a sample of PBMCs. CDR3 loop: CASSPAQLSSYEQYF. CDR3 DNA sequence: TGCGCCAGCAGCCCGGCACAGCTAAGCTCCTACGAGCAGTACTTC.